This TCR beta chain was sequenced for a study of cytomegalovirus exposure and HLA in healthy donors. The CDR3 length is 12 residues. Per the germline V gene, CDR1 is SGHDN and CDR2 is FVKESK. The ends were cut back, 0 bases at V and 3 bases at J, with 3 bases in the middle. Findings of the study overall: By a later analysis, the bulk of CMV-associated TCR beta chains appeared HLA-restricted. HLA alleles were associated with 15,000 to 20,000 TCR beta sequences in a later analysis at 0.05 false discovery rate. An analysis was carried out at a later point. It showed that HLA-associated TCR beta chains were more clonally expanded than equally common non-associated chains.

60 Vbeta and 13 Jbeta primers were used in PCR. This table comes from immunoSEQ multiplex PCR, and its TCRdb copy is limited to in-frame clones, with some not included. In the table there are 150,000 to 200,000 clones, roughly 84% of which are singletons. Of note for this clone: Its antigen is unidentified.

The sequence came from a woman between 45 and 65 years old in good health and CMV-seropositive. Sequenced sample: PBMCs. J is TRBJ2-7 and V is TRBV14; D gene ambiguous. The CDR3 nucleotides are TGTGCCAGCAGCCAAGATAGCTACGAGCAGTACTTC. Residues: CASSQDSYEQYF.